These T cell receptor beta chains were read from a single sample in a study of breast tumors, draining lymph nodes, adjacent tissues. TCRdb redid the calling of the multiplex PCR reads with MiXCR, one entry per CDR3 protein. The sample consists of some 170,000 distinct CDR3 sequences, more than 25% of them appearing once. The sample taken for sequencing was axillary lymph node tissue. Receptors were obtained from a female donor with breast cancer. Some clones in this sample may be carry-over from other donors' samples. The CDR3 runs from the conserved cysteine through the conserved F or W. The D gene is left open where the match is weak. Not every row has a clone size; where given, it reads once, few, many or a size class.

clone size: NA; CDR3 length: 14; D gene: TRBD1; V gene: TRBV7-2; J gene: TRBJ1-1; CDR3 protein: CAGCNSGGRGQAFF; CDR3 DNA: TGTGCCGGGTGCAATTCGGGGGGGAGGGGGCAAGCTTTCTTT
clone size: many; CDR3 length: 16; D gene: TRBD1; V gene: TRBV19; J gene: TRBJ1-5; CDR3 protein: CASSVNRGLGNQPQHF; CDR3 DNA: TGTGCCAGTAGTGTAAACAGGGGGCTGGGCAATCAGCCCCAGCATTTT
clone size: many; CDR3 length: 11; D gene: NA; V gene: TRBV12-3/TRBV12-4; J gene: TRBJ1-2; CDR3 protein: CASSLGYGYTF; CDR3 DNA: TGTGCCAGCAGTTTAGGGTATGGCTACACCTTC
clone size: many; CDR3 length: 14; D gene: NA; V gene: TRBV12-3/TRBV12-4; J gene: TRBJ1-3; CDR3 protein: CASRVTSGGNTIYF; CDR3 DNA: TGTGCCAGCAGAGTAACATCGGGAGGGAACACCATATATTTT
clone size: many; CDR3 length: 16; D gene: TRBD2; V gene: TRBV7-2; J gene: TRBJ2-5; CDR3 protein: CASSLWGREAEETQYF; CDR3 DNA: TGTGCCAGCAGCTTATGGGGCCGGGAGGCGGAAGAGACCCAGTACTTC
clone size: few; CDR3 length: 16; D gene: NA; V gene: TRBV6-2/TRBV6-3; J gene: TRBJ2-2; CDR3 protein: CASIPRGGRKTGELFF; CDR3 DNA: TGTGCCAGCATTCCACGAGGGGGGCGGAAGACCGGGGAGCTGTTTTTT
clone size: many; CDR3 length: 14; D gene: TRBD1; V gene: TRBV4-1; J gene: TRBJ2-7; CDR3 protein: CASSQTGDSYEQYF; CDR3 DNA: TGCGCCAGCAGCCAAACAGGGGACTCCTACGAGCAGTACTTC
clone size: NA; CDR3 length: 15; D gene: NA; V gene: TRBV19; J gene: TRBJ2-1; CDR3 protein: CASTNGRGRGNEQFF; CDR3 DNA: TGTGCCAGTACCAACGGCCGGGGTCGGGGCAATGAGCAGTTCTTC
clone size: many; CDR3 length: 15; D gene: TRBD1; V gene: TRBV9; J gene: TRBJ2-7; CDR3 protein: CASSVVGTGIYEQYF; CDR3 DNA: TGTGCCAGCAGCGTAGTCGGGACAGGGATCTACGAGCAGTACTTC
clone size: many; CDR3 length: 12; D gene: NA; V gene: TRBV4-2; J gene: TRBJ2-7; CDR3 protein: CASSQDTVEQYF; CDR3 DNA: TGTGCCAGCAGCCAAGATACCGTTGAGCAGTACTTC
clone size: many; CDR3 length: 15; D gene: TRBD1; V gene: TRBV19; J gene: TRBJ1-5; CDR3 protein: CASSIVRQGNQPQHF; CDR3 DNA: TGTGCCAGTAGTATAGTACGACAGGGAAATCAGCCCCAGCATTTT
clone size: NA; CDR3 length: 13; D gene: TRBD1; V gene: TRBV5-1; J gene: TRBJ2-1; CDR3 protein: CASDAGQGNEQFF; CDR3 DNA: TGCGCCAGCGACGCAGGACAGGGGAATGAGCAGTTCTTC
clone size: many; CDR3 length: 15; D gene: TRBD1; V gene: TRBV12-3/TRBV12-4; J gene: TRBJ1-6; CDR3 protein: CASSLTGGRNSPLHF; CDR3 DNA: TGTGCCAGCAGTTTAACAGGGGGGCGGAATTCACCCCTCCACTTT
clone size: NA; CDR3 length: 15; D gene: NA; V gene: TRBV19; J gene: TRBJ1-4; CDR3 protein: CASSIDPGPDEKLFF; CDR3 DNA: TGTGCCAGTAGTATAGATCCCGGCCCCGACGAAAAACTGTTTTTT
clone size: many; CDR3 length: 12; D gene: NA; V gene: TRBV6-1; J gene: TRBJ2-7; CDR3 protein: CASSEATGPKYF; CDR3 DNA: TGTGCCAGCAGTGAAGCTACCGGACCCAAGTACTTC
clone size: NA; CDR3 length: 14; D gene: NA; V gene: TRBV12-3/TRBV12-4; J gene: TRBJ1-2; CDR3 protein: CASSLRGGNYGYTF; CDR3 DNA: TGTGCCAGCAGCCTCCGAGGGGGAAACTATGGCTACACCTTC
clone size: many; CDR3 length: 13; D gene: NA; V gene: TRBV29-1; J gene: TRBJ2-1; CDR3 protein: CSVDAGDKNEQFF; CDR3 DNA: TGCAGCGTTGACGCAGGAGACAAAAATGAGCAGTTCTTC
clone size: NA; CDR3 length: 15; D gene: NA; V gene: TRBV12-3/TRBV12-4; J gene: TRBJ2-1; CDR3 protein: CASSFEGETQYFQFF; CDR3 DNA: TGTGCCAGCAGTTTTGAGGGCGAGACCCAGTACTTCCAGTTCTTC
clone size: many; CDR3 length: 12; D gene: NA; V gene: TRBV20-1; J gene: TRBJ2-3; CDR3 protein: CSAVRTQDTQYF; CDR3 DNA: TGCAGTGCTGTCCGGACGCAAGATACGCAGTATTTT
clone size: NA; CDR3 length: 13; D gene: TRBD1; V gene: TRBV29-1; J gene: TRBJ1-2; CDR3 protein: CSTWDSLFYGYTF; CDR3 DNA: TGCAGCACCTGGGACAGTCTTTTCTATGGCTACACCTTC
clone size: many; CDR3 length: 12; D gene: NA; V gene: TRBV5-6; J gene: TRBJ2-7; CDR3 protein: CASSFSADEQYF; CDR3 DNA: TGTGCCAGCAGCTTTTCGGCCGACGAGCAGTACTTC
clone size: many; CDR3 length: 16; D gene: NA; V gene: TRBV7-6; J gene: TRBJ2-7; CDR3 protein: CASSLGAGGHSYEQYF; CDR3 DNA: TGTGCCAGCAGCTTAGGGGCGGGTGGGCACTCCTACGAGCAGTACTTC
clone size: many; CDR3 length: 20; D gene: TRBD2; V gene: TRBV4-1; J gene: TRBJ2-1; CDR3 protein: CASSQDPSSGGGGGSHEQFF; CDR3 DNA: TGCGCCAGCAGCCAAGATCCTTCAAGCGGGGGGGGTGGGGGTTCCCATGAGCAGTTCTTC
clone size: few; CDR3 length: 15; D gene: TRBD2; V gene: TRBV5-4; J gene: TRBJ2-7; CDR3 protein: CASSPPGLGSPEQYF; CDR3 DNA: TGTGCCAGCAGCCCACCGGGACTAGGGAGTCCCGAGCAGTACTTC
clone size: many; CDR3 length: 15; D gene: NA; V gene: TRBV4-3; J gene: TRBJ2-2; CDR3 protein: CASSQVATLTGELFF; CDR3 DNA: TGCGCCAGCAGCCAAGTAGCAACTCTCACCGGGGAGCTGTTTTTT
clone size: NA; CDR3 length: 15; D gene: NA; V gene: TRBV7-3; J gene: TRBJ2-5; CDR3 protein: CASSLSPGVSETQYF; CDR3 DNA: TGTGCCAGCAGCTTATCACCGGGGGTGTCTGAGACCCAGTACTTC
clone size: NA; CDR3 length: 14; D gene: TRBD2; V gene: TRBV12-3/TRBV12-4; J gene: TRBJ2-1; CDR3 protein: CASSRTSGGTSPFF; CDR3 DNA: TGTGCCAGCAGCCGGACTAGCGGGGGAACCTCACCGTTCTTC
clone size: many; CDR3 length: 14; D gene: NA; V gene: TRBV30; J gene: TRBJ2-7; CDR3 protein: CAWSGGGRTYEQYF; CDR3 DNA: TGTGCCTGGAGTGGAGGAGGCAGGACCTACGAGCAGTACTTC
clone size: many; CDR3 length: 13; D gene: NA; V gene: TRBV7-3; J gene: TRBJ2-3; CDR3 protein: CASSLSRADTQYF; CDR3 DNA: TGTGCCAGCAGCTTAAGTCGCGCCGATACGCAGTATTTT
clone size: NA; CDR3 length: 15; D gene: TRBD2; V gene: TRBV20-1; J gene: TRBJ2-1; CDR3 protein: CSARIQRDRYNEQFF; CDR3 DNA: TGCAGTGCTAGAATTCAGCGGGATAGGTACAATGAGCAGTTCTTC
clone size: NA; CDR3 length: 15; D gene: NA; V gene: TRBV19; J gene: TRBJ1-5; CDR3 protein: CASSMKGFYGQPQHF; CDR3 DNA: TGTGCCAGTAGTATGAAAGGGTTTTATGGTCAGCCCCAGCATTTT
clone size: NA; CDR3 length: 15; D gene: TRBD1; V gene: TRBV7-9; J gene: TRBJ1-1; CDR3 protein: CASSPGGTVNTEALF; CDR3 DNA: TGTGCCAGCAGCCCGGGTGGGACAGTGAACACTGAAGCTCTCTTT
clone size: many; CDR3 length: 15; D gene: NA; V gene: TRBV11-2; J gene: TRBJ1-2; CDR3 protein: CASSIREPAIYGYTF; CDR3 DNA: TGTGCCAGCAGTATCCGGGAGCCGGCCATCTATGGCTACACCTTC
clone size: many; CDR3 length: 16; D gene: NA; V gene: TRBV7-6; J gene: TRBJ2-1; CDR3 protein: CASSLEQAETYNEQFF; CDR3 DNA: TGTGCCAGCAGCTTAGAACAAGCGGAGACCTACAATGAGCAGTTCTTC
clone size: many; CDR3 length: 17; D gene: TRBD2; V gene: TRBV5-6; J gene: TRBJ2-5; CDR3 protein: CASSLGGTSGPWRGQYF; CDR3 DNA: TGTGCCAGCAGCTTGGGAGGGACTAGCGGGCCTTGGAGGGGGCAGTACTTC
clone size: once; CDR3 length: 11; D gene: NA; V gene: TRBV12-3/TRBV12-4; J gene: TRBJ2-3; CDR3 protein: CASRSTGRPYF; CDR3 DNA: TGTGCCAGCAGGAGCACAGGGAGGCCGTATTTT
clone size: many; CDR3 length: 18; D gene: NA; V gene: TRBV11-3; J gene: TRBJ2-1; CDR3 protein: CASSSHRGGGDRRNEQFF; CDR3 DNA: TGTGCCAGCAGCTCTCACAGAGGGGGGGGGGATCGGAGAAATGAGCAGTTCTTC